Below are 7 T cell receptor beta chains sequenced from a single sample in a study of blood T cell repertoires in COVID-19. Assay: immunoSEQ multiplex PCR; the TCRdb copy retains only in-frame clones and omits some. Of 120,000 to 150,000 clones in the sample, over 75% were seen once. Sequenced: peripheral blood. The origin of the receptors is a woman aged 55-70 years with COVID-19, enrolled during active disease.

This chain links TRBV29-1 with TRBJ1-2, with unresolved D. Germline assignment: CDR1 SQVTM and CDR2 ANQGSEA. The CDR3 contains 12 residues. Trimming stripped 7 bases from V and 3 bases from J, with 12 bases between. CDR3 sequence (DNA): TGCAGCGCCTACGAGGCCCACTATGGCTACACCTTC. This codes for CSAYEAHYGYTF.

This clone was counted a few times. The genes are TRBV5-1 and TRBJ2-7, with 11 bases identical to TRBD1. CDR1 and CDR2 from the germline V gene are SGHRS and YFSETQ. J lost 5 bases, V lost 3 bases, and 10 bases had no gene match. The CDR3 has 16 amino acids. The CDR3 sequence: CASSSGLGQGVDEQYF. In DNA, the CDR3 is TGCGCCAGCAGCTCCGGACTGGGACAGGGGGTTGACGAGCAGTACTTC.

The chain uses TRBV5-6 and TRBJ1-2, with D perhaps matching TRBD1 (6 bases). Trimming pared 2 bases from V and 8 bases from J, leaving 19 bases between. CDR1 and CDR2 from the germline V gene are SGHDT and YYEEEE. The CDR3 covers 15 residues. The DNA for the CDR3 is TGTGCCAGCAGCTTACCAGGGGAATATTTGTGGGGCTACACCTTC. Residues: CASSLPGEYLWGYTF.

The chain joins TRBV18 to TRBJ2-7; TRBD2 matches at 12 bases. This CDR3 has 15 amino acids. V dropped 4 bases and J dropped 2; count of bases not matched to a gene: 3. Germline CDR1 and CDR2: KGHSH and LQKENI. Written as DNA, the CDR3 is TGTGCCAGCTCACGGGGACTAGCGGGTACCTACGAGCAGTACTTC. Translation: CASSRGLAGTYEQYF.

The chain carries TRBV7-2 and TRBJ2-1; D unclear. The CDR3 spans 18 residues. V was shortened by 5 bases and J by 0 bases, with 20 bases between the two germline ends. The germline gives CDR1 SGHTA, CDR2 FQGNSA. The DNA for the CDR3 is TGTGCCAGCAGCACAAGCTACGGGTCACTAAGCTCCTACAATGAGCAGTTCTTC. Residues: CASSTSYGSLSSYNEQFF.

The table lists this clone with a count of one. The CDR3 DNA reads TGTGCCAGCAGTCATGGGGACACCGGGGGCTACACCTTC. Translating it yields CASSHGDTGGYTF. The chain employs TRBV6-5 and TRBJ1-2, with D possibly TRBD1 on 6 matching bases. From germline, CDR1 is MNHEY and CDR2 SVGAGI. The length of the CDR3 is 13 residues. V lost 5 bases to trimming and J lost 8 bases, with 15 bases between them.

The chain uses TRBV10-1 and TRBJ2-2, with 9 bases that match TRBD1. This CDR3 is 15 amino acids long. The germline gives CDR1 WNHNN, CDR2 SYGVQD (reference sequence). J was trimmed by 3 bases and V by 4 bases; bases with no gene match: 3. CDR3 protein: CASSGGTGYTGELFF. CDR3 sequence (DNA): TGCGCCAGCAGTGGTGGGACAGGGTACACCGGGGAGCTGTTTTTT.